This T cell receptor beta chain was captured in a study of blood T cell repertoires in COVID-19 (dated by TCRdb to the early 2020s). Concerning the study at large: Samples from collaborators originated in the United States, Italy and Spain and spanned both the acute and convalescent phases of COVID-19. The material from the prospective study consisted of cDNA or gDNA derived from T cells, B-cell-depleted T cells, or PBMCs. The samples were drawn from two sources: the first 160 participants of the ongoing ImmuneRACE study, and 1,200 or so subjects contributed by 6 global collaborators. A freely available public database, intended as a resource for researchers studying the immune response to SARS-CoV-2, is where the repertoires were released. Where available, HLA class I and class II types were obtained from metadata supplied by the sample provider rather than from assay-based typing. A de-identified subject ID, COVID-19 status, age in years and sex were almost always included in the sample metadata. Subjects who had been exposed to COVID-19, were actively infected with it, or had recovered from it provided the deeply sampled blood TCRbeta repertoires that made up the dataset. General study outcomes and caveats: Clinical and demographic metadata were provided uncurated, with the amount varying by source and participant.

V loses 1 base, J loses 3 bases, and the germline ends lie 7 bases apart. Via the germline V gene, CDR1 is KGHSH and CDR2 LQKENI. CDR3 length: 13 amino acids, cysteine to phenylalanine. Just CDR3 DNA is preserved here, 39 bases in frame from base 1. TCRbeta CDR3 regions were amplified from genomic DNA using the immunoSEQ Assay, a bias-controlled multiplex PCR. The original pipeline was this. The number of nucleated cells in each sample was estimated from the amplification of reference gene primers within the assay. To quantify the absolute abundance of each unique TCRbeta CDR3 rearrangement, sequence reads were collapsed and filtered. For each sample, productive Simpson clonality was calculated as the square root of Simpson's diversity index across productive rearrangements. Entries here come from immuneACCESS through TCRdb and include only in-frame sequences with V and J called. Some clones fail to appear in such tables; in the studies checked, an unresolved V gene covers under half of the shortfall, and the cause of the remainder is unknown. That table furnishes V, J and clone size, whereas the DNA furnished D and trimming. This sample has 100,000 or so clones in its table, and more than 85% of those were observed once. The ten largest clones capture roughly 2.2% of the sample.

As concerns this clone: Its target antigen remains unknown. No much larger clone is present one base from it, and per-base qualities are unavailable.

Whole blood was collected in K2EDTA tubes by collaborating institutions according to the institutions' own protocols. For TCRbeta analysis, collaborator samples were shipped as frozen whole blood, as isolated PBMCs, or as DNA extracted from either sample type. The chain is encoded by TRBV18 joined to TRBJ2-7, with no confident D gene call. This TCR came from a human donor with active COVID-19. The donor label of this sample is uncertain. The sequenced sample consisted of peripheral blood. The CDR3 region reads CASSPRHVYEQYF. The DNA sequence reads TGTGCCAGCTCACCACGTCATGTCTACGAGCAGTACTTC.